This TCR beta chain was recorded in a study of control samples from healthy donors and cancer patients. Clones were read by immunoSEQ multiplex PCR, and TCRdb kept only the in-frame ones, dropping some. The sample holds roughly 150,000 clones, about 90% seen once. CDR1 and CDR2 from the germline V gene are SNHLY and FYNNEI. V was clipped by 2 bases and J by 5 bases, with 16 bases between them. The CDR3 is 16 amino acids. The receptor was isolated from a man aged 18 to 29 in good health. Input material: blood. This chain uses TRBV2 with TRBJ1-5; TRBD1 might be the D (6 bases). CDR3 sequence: CASSEQSDSPHQPQHF. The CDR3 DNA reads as TGTGCCAGCAGTGAACAATCGGACAGTCCACATCAGCCCCAGCATTTT.